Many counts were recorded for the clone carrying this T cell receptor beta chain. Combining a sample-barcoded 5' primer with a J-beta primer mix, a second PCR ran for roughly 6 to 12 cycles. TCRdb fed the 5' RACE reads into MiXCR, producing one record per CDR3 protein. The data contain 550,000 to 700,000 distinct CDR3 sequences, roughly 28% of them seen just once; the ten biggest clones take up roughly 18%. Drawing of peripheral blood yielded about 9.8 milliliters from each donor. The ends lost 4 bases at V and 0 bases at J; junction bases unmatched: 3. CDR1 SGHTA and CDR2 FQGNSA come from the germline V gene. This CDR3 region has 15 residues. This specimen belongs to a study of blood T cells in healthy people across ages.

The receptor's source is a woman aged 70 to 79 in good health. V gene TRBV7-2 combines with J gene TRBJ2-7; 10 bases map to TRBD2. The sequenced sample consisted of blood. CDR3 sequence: CASSSIAGGSYEQYF. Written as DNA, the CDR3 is TGTGCCAGCAGCTCCATAGCGGGGGGCTCCTACGAGCAGTACTTC.